This T cell receptor beta chain was captured in a study of T cell responses to AZD1222 COVID-19 vaccine. This clone was detected once. Its antigen is unidentified. Generated by immunoSEQ multiplex PCR, the TCRdb table keeps only in-frame clones and is missing some. This repertoire shows about 53,000 clones, about 81% found once; its top ten account for over 20%. The V end lost 2 bases, the J end lost 4 bases, and 9 bases lay between the germline ends. Germline V gene lookup returns CDR1 SEHNR and CDR2 FQNEAQ (reference sequence). The CDR3 contains 15 residues. General study results and limits: The sample set comprised mostly white British donors with more females, and clonal diversity was possibly underestimated. Baseline seropositivity occurred in only six AZD1222 recipients. Researchers report vaccine-associated CD4 TCRs spanning spike, with dominance at 160-218 and 743-854. Unmutated variant regions are reportedly the target of nearly half of TCRs that are spike-specific.

This rearrangement joins TRBV7-9 to TRBJ2-6; no reliable D call. The clonotype was recovered from an adult in good health. The material was peripheral blood, obtained on day 0 of AZD1222 vaccination. CDR3 nucleotide sequence: TGTGCCAGCAGCTTACCCGGGTCCGGGGCCAACGTCCTGACTTTC. Protein product: CASSLPGSGANVLTF.